The clone carrying this TCR beta chain came up a few times. This CDR3 contains 14 residues. CDR1 is LGHDT, CDR2 YNNKEL, per germline (reference sequence). Trimming took 4 bases from V and 12 from J; bases not matched to a gene: 11. This sample is drawn from a study of response to subunit inactivated influenza vaccine. TCRdb recomputed calls from the RT-PCR reads with MiXCR, one row per CDR3 protein. This sample has around 200,000 distinct CDR3 sequences, with approximately 8.7% found just once. This clonotype was sampled from a man in his forties or fifties who received an inactivated influenza vaccine. V usage is TRBV3-1 and J usage is TRBJ1-4; 7 bases align to TRBD1. Sample: non-naive T cells sorted from PBMCs, taken on the day of vaccination. The CDR3: CASSLRRTGEELFF. The CDR3 DNA is TGTGCCAGCAGCCTTCGCAGGACAGGAGAGGAACTGTTTTTT. Filled out from reference TRBV3-1 and TRBJ1-4, the complete variable domain reads DTAVSQTPKYLVTQMGNDKSIKCEQNLGHDTMYWYKQDSKKFLKIMFSYNNKELIINETVPNRFSPKSPDKAHLNLHINSLELGDSAVYFCASSLRRTGEELFFGSGTQLSVL.